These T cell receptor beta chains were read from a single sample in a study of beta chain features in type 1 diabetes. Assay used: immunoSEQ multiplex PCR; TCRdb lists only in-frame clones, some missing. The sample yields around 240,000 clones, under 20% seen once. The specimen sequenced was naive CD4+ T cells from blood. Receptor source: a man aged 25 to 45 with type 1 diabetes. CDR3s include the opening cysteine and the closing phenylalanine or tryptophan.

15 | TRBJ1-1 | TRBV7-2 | CASSDGPGRNTEAFF
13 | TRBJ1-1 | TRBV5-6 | CASSLDRWGPAFF
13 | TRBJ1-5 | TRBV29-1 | CSVERGRGQPQHF
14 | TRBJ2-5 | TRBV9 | CASSVTGGQETQYF
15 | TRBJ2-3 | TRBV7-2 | CASSSGTVRTDTQYF
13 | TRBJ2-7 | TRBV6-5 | CASSYSPQGEQYF
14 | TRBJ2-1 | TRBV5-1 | CASSLASGRDEQFF
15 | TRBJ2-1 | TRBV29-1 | CSVATLAGIMNEQFF
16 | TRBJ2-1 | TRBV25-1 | CASSEGAGDAYNEQFF
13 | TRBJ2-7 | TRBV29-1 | CSVAGQGARKQYF
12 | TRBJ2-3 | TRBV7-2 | CASSVALAERYF
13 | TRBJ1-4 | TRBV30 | CAWSEGGNEKLFF
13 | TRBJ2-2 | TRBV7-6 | CASSTAEGGELFF
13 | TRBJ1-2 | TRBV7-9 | CASSAGTDYGYTF
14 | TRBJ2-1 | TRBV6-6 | CASSTLGTANEQFF
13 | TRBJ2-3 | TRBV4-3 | CASSQGATDTQYF
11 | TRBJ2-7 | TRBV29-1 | CSGEDRGVQYF
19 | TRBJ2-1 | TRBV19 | CASSTSGHSNRGSYNEQFF
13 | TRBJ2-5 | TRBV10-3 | CAISATAQETQYF
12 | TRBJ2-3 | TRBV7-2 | CASSLILATQYF
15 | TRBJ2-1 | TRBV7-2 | CASSPPGNSYNEQFF
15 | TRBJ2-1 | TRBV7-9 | CASAIEFSSYNEQFF